The 24 T cell receptor beta chains below come from one sample, sequenced in a study of blood T cell repertoires in COVID-19. Only in-frame clones appear in the TCRdb table, and some are missing; sequencing was by immunoSEQ multiplex PCR. The sample carries approximately 270,000 clones, 80% to 90% recorded once. Sequenced input: PBMCs or T cells enriched from blood (not recorded which). The receptor source for this set is a woman aged 45-60 years who had recovered from COVID-19.

V is TRBV24-1 and J is TRBJ2-1; 7 bases map to TRBD2. The V gene's germline CDR1 is KGHDR and CDR2 SFDVKD. CDR3 length equals 13 residues. The ends lost 10 bases at V and 8 bases at J; junction bases unmatched: 10. CDR3 protein: CATGGANMDEQFF. The CDR3 nucleotides are TGTGCCACGGGAGGGGCCAATATGGATGAGCAGTTCTTC.

The genes are TRBV2 and TRBJ2-4, with 12 positions matching TRBD2. The J segment lost 0 bases and the V segment lost 8 bases, leaving 2 bases of the junction unmatched. Germline CDR1 reads SNHLY; CDR2 reads FYNNEI. The CDR3 extends over 15 amino acids. The CDR3 protein is CASGLAGLAKNIQYF. Here the CDR3 DNA reads TGTGCCAGCGGACTAGCGGGACTAGCCAAAAACATTCAGTACTTC.

This sequence joins TRBV6-1 and TRBJ1-5; TRBD1 agrees at 11 bases. V trimming: 2 bases; J trimming: 0 bases; junction bases outside the gene matches: 3. The CDR3 is made up of 17 amino acids. The germline gives CDR1 MNHNS, CDR2 SASEGT. The CDR3 region has the DNA TGTGCCAGCAGTGAACGGGACAGGGGGGATAGCAATCAGCCCCAGCATTTT. Encoded protein: CASSERDRGDSNQPQHF.

This clone appeared a few times. This chain joins TRBV28 and TRBJ2-7; TRBD2 agrees at 7 bases. Germline V lookup: CDR1 MDHEN, CDR2 SYDVKM. The J segment lost 2 bases and the V segment lost 4 bases, leaving 11 bases of the junction unmatched. This CDR3 is built from 16 residues. The CDR3 reads CASSSVRTRVTYEQYF. CDR3 bases: TGTGCCAGCAGTTCAGTCCGGACTAGGGTTACCTACGAGCAGTACTTC.

The V gene is TRBV5-1, the J gene TRBJ2-1, with 7 bases that match TRBD2. The CDR3 covers 15 residues. Germline CDR1 reads SGHRS; CDR2 reads YFSETQ. The V segment lost 1 base and the J segment 3 bases; nucleotides outside the gene matches: 4. This chain's CDR3 is CASSLFAGVYNEQFF. The CDR3, as DNA: TGCGCCAGCAGCTTGTTTGCGGGGGTCTACAATGAGCAGTTCTTC.

This clone was seen only a few times. V usage is TRBV5-5 and J usage is TRBJ1-1, with D uncertain. There are 14 residues in the CDR3. V was trimmed by 0 bases and J by 4 bases, leaving 10 bases between them. Germline V gives CDR1 SGHKS, CDR2 YYEKEE (reference sequence). CDR3 amino acids: CASSLVPDGTEAFF. CDR3 nucleotides: TGTGCCAGCAGCTTGGTTCCAGATGGCACTGAAGCTTTCTTT.

The chain uses TRBV7-9 and TRBJ2-1; 13 bases are shared with TRBD2. Germline loops: CDR1 SEHNR, CDR2 FQNEAQ (reference sequence). CDR3 length equals 18 residues. J lost 3 bases, V lost 5 bases, and 10 bases had no gene match. In DNA, the CDR3 is TGTGCCAGCAGCCCCTACTTGGGACTAGCGGGATTCTACAATGAGCAGTTCTTC. This translates into CASSPYLGLAGFYNEQFF.

This chain joins TRBV6-5 and TRBJ1-4; 8 nucleotides agree with TRBD1. Germline assignment: CDR1 MNHEY and CDR2 SVGAGI. CDR3 length: 14 residues. V lost 6 bases to trimming and J lost 3 bases; unmatched junction nucleotides: 3. The CDR3: CASRDRVANEKLFF. CDR3 nucleotides: TGTGCCAGCAGGGACAGGGTTGCTAATGAAAAACTGTTTTTT.

The chain is built from TRBV5-1 and TRBJ2-5, with 8 positions matching TRBD1. The V gene end was trimmed by 0 bases and the J gene end by 5 bases; junction bases not matched to a gene: 9. CDR1 is SGHRS and CDR2 is YFSETQ in the germline V gene. The CDR3 covers 16 residues. The CDR3 DNA is TGCGCCAGCAGCTTGGTCCCCAGGGGGCTTCGGGAGACCCAGTACTTC. Residues: CASSLVPRGLRETQYF. The variable domain in full, completed from reference TRBV5-1 and TRBJ2-5, reads KAGVTQTPRYLIKTRGQQVTLSCSPISGHRSVSWYQQTPGQGLQFLFEYFSETQRNKGNFPGRFSGRQFSNSRSEMNVSTLELGDSALYLCASSLVPRGLRETQYFGPGTRLLVL.

This clone has a handful of counts. The chain has TRBV5-5 and TRBJ2-7; TRBD1 matches at 10 bases. CDR1 SGHKS and CDR2 YYEKEE come from the germline V gene (reference sequence). J gave up 4 bases and V 4 bases, and 5 bases lay outside the gene matches. The CDR3 is made up of 14 amino acids. The CDR3 region is CASSGDRGIYEQYF. The CDR3 region has the DNA TGTGCCAGCAGCGGGGACAGGGGAATTTACGAGCAGTACTTC.

This clone was detected a few times. The chain joins TRBV19 to TRBJ1-5; D is perhaps TRBD1 (6 bases). Trimming shortened V by 0 bases and J by 5 bases, and 17 bases separated the two germline ends. Germline lookup yields CDR1 LNHDA and CDR2 SQIVND (reference sequence). The CDR3 is 17 residues long. CDR3 sequence (DNA): TGTGCCAGTAGTATAGATCACGGGGGGCGGTTCTATCAGCCCCAGCATTTT. Protein sequence: CASSIDHGGRFYQPQHF.

The rearrangement links TRBV10-3 to TRBJ2-2; 12 bases are a match to TRBD1. Losses at the gene ends were 10 bases for V and 5 bases for J; bases not matched to a gene: 14. From germline, CDR1 is ENHRY and CDR2 SYGVKD. This CDR3 is 17 amino acids long. The CDR3 loop reads CATGRRGTGGRTGELFF. CDR3 nucleotide sequence: TGTGCCACCGGGAGGAGGGGGACAGGGGGCAGAACCGGGGAGCTGTTTTTT.

The rearrangement joins TRBV28 to TRBJ1-2; 7 bases are a match to TRBD1. With V trimmed by 6 bases and J by 8 bases, 9 bases remained unmatched. CDR1 and CDR2 (germline): MDHEN, SYDVKM. The CDR3 sequence is 13 residues long. The CDR3 sequence is CASRAGTEGGYTF. The CDR3 DNA follows: TGTGCCAGCAGAGCCGGGACAGAAGGAGGCTACACCTTC.

This chain joins TRBV4-1 and TRBJ2-7, with 7 bases that match TRBD2. The ends lost 4 bases at V and 1 base at J; junction bases unmatched: 7. The CDR3 totals 15 residues. CDR1 MGHRA and CDR2 YSYEKL come from the germline V gene. The CDR3 nucleotides read TGCGCCAGCAGCCGCACGGTGGGGGGGTCCTACGAGCAGTACTTC. Protein sequence: CASSRTVGGSYEQYF.

The chain combines TRBV27 with TRBJ1-1; no clear D gene. This CDR3 is 14 amino acids long. Trimming pared 6 bases from V and 5 bases from J, leaving 16 bases between. In germline, CDR1 is MNHEY, CDR2 SMNVEV (reference sequence). The CDR3 sequence: CASRHNPRTTEAFF. The CDR3 DNA follows: TGTGCCAGCAGACACAATCCCCGAACAACTGAAGCTTTCTTT.

This clone was seen more than once but under ten times. The rearrangement links TRBV6-5 to TRBJ1-5, with D perhaps matching TRBD1 (6 bases). Germline CDR1 and CDR2: MNHEY and SVGAGI. Trimming shortened V by 11 bases and J by 4 bases, and 15 bases separated the two germline ends. This CDR3 has 13 amino acids. CDR3 sequence reads: CAGAIRGNQPQHF. The CDR3 DNA reads TGTGCCGGCGCCATCAGGGGAAATCAGCCCCAGCATTTT.

This chain joins TRBV18 and TRBJ2-7, with TRBD1 matching 9 bases. Losses at the gene ends were 8 bases for V and 0 bases for J; bases not matched to a gene: 8. In germline, CDR1 is KGHSH, CDR2 LQKENI. The CDR3 contains 15 residues. CDR3 residues: CASTEGQGSSYEQYF. CDR3 coding DNA: TGTGCCAGCACCGAGGGACAGGGAAGCTCCTACGAGCAGTACTTC.

This chain links TRBV28 with TRBJ1-5; 9 bases line up with TRBD1. V gave up 6 bases and J gave up 2 bases; unmatched junction bases: 8. The germline CDR1 and CDR2 sequences are MDHEN and SYDVKM. The CDR3 contains 16 residues. As DNA, the CDR3 is TGTGCCAGCAGAACCCCGGGACAGGGAGGCAATCAGCCCCAGCATTTT. Encoded protein: CASRTPGQGGNQPQHF. Full variable domain (remainder filled in from reference TRBV28 and TRBJ1-5): DVKVTQSSRYLVKRTGEKVFLECVQDMDHENMFWYRQDPGLGLRLIYFSYDVKMKEKGDIPEGYSVSREKKERFSLILESASTNQTSMYLCASRTPGQGGNQPQHFGDGTRLSIL.

The chain links TRBV7-9 to TRBJ2-2, with TRBD2 matching over 10 bases. The V gene end was trimmed by 1 base and the J gene end by 1 base; junction bases not matched to a gene: 0. This CDR3 comprises 16 residues. Germline V gene sequence: CDR1 SEHNR, CDR2 FQNEAQ (reference sequence). The CDR3 region has the DNA TGTGCCAGCAGCTTAGGACTAGCGGGGAACACCGGGGAGCTGTTTTTT. Protein: CASSLGLAGNTGELFF.

The chain links TRBV28 to TRBJ1-2, with D possibly being TRBD1 (5 bases). V was pared by 8 bases and J by 3 bases, with 28 bases between. The CDR3 spans 18 residues. Germline V gives CDR1 MDHEN, CDR2 SYDVKM. The CDR3 DNA reads TGTGCCAGCCGACACGCTGGGGCGGCAGCGTCTGCGGACTATGGCTACACCTTC. Translating gives CASRHAGAAASADYGYTF.

This rearrangement joins TRBV7-8 to TRBJ1-5; a weak D match, TRBD1 (5 bases). Germline-derived CDR1 and CDR2 are SGHVS and FQNEAQ. V was cut by 4 bases and J by 7 bases, with 23 bases left in between. The CDR3 totals 17 residues. CDR3: CASSYKGRGELDQPQHF. CDR3 nucleotides: TGTGCCAGCAGCTATAAAGGGAGGGGAGAGTTGGACCAGCCCCAGCATTTT.

The chain links TRBV21-1 to TRBJ1-3; the table calls TRBD1, which could not be checked here. TRBV21-1 is recorded as a pseudogene. The CDR3 length is 17 residues. CDR3 nucleotides: TGTGCCAGCCCCCGGCCAGGTAGGGGCCTATCTGGAAACACCATATATTTT. The encoded protein is CASPRPGRGLSGNTIYF.

This clone was recorded at least ten times. V usage is TRBV28 and J usage is TRBJ1-6; 9 nucleotides agree with TRBD1. The germline V gene has CDR1 MDHEN and CDR2 SYDVKM. This CDR3 region has 18 residues. V dropped 4 bases and J dropped 1; count of bases not matched to a gene: 8. The CDR3 here is CASSSWTGDVSYNSPLHF. The CDR3 region has the DNA TGTGCCAGCAGTTCCTGGACAGGGGACGTATCCTATAATTCACCCCTCCACTTT.

The CDR3 DNA reads as TGTGCCAGCAGTAAGGGACTAGCGACCTACGGGGATACGCAGTATTTT. Protein: CASSKGLATYGDTQYF. The chain is built from TRBV28 and TRBJ2-3, with 10 nucleotides matching TRBD2. CDR3 length: 16 amino acids. J gave up 6 bases and V 5 bases, and 11 bases lay outside the gene matches. Germline lookup yields CDR1 MDHEN and CDR2 SYDVKM.